This paragraph covers one TCR beta chain sequence. Germline V gene data show CDR1 as SNHLY and CDR2 as FYNNEI. V gave up 8 bases and J gave up 3 bases; unmatched junction bases: 14. This CDR3 has 17 amino acids. The data belong to a study of cytomegalovirus exposure and HLA in healthy donors. The PCR used 60 Vbeta and 13 Jbeta primers. This table comes from immunoSEQ multiplex PCR, and its TCRdb copy is limited to in-frame clones, with some not included. The repertoire consists of about 200,000 clones, with 75% to 90% occurring once and the leading ten covering less than 0.35%. The sequence was obtained from a woman aged 25 to 39 in good health and CMV-seronegative. The sequencing sample was made of PBMCs. This chain joins TRBV2 and TRBJ2-1; 9 bases line up with TRBD2. CDR3 in amino acids: CASGGGRLADNYNEQFF. In DNA form, the CDR3 reads TGTGCCAGCGGAGGAGGGCGACTAGCGGACAACTACAATGAGCAGTTCTTC. Full variable domain (missing parts from reference TRBV2 and TRBJ2-1): EPEVTQTPSHQVTQMGQEVILRCVPISNHLYFYWYRQILGQKVEFLVSFYNNEISEKSEIFDDQFSVERPDGSNFTLKIRSTKLEDSAMYFCASGGGRLADNYNEQFFGPGTRLTVL.